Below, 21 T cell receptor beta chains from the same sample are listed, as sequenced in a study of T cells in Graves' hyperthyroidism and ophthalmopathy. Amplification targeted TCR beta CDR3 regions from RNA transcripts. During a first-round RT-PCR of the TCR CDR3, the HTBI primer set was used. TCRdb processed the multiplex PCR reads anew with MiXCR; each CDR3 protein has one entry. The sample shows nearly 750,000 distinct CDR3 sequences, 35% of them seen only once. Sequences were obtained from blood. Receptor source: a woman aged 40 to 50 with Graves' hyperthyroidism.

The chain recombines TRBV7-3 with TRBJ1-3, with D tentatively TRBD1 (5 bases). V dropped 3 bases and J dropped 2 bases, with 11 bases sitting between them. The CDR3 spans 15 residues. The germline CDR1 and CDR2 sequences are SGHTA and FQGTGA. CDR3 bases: TGTGCCAGCAGCTTGGTGGGACCCCCTGGAAACACCATATATTTT. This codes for CASSLVGPPGNTIYF.

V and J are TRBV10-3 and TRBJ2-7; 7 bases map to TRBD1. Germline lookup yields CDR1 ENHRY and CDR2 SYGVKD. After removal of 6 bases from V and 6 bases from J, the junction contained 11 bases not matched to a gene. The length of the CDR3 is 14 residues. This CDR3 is CAISDSLDRLEQYF. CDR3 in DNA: TGTGCCATCAGCGATTCCTTGGACAGGCTCGAGCAGTACTTC.

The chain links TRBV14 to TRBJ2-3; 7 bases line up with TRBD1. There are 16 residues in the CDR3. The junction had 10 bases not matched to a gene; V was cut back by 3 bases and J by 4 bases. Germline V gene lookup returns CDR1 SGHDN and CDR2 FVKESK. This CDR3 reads CASSHQATGNSDTQYF. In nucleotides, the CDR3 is TGTGCCAGCAGCCACCAGGCGACAGGGAATTCAGATACGCAGTATTTT.

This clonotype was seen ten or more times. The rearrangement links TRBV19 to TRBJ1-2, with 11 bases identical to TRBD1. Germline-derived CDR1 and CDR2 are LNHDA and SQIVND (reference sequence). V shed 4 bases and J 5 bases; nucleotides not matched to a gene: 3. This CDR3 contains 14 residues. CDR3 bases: TGTGCCAGTAGTAACGGACAGGGGGCGTATGGCTACACCTTC. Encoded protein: CASSNGQGAYGYTF.

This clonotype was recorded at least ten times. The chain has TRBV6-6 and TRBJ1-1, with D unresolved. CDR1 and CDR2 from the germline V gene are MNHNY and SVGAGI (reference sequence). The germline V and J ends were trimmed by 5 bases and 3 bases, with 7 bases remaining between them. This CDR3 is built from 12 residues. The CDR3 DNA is TGTGCCAGCAGTAAACCGGACACTGAAGCTTTCTTT. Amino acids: CASSKPDTEAFF.

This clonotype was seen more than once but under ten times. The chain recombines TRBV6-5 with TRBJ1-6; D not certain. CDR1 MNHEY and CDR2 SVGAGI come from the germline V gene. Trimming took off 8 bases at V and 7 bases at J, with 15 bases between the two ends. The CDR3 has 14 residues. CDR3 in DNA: TGTGCCAGCGGAGGGTGTTGCGAAAATTCACCCCTCCACTTT. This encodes CASGGCCENSPLHF.

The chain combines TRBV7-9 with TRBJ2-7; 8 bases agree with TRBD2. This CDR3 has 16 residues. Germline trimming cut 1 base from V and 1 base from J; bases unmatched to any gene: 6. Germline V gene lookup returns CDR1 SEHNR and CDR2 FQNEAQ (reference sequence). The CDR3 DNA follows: TGTGCCAGCAGCTTAGTAAGTGCGGGAGGTTCCTACGAGCAGTACTTC. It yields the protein CASSLVSAGGSYEQYF.

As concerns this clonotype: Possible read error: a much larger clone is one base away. CDR3: CASSPEGPYGYTF. CDR3 nucleotide sequence: TGTGCCAGCAGCCCGGAGGGCCCCTATGGCTACACCTTC. V usage is TRBV12-3 or TRBV12-4 and J usage is TRBJ1-2; D is ambiguous. The CDR3 is 13 residues long. The V and J ends lost 6 bases and 4 bases respectively, with 12 bases between them.

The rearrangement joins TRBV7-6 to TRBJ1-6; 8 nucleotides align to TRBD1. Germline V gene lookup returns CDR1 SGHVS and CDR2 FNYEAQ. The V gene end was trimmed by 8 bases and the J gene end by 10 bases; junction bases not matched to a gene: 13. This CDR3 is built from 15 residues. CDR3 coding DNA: TGTGCCAGCGGCCAGGAGGACAGGGAATCATCACCCCTCCACTTT. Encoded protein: CASGQEDRESSPLHF.

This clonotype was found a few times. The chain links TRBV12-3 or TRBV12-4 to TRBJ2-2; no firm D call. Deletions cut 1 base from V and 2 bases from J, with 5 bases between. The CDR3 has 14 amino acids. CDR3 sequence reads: CASSLETNTGELFF. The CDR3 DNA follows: TGTGCCAGCAGTTTAGAGACAAACACCGGGGAGCTGTTTTTT.

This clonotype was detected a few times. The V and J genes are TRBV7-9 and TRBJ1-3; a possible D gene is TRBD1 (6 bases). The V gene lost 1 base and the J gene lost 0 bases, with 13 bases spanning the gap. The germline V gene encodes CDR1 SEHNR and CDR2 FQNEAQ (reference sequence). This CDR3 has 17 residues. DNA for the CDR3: TGTGCCAGCAGCTTAGGCGGGACATCTAGCTCTGGAAACACCATATATTTT. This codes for CASSLGGTSSSGNTIYF. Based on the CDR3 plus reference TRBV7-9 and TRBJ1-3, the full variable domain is DTGVSQNPRHKITKRGQNVTFRCDPISEHNRLYWYRQTLGQGPEFLTYFQNEAQLEKSRLLSDRFSAERPKGSFSTLEIQRTEQGDSAMYLCASSLGGTSSSGNTIYFGEGSWLTVV.

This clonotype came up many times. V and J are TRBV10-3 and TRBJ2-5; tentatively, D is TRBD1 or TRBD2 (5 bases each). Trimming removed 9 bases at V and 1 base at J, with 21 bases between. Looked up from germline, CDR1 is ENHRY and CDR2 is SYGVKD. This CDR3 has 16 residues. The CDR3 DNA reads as TGTGCCATTTTCGATCCCGGGACCAGGACCCAAGAGACCCAGTACTTC. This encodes CAIFDPGTRTQETQYF.

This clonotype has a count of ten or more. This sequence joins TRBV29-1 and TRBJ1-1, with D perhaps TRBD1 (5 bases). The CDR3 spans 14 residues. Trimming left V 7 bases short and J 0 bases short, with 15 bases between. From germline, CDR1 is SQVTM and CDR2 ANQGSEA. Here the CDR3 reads CSGAGTGMNTEAFF. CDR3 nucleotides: TGCAGCGGAGCCGGGACGGGCATGAACACTGAAGCTTTCTTT.

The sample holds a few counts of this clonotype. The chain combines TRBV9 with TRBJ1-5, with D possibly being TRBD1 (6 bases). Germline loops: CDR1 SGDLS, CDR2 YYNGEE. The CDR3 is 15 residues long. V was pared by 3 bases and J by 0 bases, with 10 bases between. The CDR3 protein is CASSAGTFSNQPQHF. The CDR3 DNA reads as TGTGCCAGCAGCGCTGGGACATTTAGCAATCAGCCCCAGCATTTT.

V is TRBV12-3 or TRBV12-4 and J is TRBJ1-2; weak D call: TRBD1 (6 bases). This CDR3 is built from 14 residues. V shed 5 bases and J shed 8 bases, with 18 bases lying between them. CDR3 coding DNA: TGTGCCAGCAGTCCGGAACAGGGATGGAGCGGCTACACCTTC. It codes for CASSPEQGWSGYTF.

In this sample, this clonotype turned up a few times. CDR3 sequence (DNA): TGTGCCAGCAGCCAGCAGCGGGGGCTCACTGAAGCTTTCTTT. It translates to CASSQQRGLTEAFF. The rearrangement uses TRBV7-2 and TRBJ1-1, with a possible D match to TRBD1 (6 bases). The germline V and J ends were trimmed by 5 bases and 4 bases, with 14 bases remaining between them. The CDR3 is 14 residues long. Germline V gene sequence: CDR1 SGHTA, CDR2 FQGNSA. Full variable domain (rest looked up from reference TRBV7-2 and TRBJ1-1): GAGVSQSPSNKVTEKGKDVELRCDPISGHTALYWYRQSLGQGLEFLIYFQGNSAPDKSGLPSDRFSAERTGGSVSTLTIQRTQQEDSAVYLCASSQQRGLTEAFFGQGTRLTVV.

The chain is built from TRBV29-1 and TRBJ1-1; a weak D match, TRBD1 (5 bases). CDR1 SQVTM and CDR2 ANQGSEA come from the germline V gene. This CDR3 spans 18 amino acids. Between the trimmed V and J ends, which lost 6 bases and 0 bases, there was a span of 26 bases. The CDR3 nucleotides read TGCAGCGTACCATTGACGGGGGGACGGACTACGATGAACACTGAAGCTTTCTTT. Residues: CSVPLTGGRTTMNTEAFF.

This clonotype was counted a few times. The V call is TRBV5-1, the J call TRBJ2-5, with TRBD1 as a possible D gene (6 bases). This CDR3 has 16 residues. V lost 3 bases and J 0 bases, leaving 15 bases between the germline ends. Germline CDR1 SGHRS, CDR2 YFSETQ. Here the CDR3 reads CASSSTGTQYQETQYF. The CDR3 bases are TGCGCCAGCAGCTCAACAGGGACCCAATACCAAGAGACCCAGTACTTC.

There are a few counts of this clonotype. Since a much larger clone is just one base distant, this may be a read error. Here the CDR3 DNA reads TGTGCCAGCAGCCAAGGTAATAGCAATCAGCCCCAGCATTTT. Its protein product is CASSQGNSNQPQHF. This chain uses TRBV3-1 with TRBJ1-5; D is uncertain. Trimming removed 1 base from V and 0 bases from J, with 4 bases in between. Germline-derived CDR1 and CDR2 are LGHDT and YNNKEL (reference sequence). The CDR3 has 14 amino acids.

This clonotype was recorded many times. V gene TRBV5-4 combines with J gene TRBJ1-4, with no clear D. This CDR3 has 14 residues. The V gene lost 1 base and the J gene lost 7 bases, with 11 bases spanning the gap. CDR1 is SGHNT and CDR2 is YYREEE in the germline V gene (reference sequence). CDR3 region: CASSLKGHGEKLFF. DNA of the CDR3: TGTGCCAGCAGCTTGAAAGGGCACGGTGAAAAACTGTTTTTT.

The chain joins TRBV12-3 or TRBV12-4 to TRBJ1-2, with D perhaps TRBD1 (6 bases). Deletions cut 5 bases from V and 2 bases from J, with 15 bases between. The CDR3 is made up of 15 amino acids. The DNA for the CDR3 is TGTGCCAGCAGTGAAACAGGGTGGGGGAACTATGGCTACACCTTC. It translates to CASSETGWGNYGYTF.